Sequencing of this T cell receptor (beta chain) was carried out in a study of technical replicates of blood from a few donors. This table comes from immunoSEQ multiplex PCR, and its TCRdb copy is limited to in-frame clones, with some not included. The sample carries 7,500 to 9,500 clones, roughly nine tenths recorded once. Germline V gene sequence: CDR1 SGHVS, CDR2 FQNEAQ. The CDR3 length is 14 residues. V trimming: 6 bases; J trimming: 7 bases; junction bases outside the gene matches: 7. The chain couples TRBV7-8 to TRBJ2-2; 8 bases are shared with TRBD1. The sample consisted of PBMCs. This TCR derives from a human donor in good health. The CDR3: CASSPQGAVGELFF. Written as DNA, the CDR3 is TGTGCCAGCAGTCCTCAGGGGGCGGTCGGGGAGCTGTTTTTT. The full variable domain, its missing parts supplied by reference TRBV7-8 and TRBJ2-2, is GAGVSQSPRYKVAKRGQDVALRCDPISGHVSLFWYQQALGQGPEFLTYFQNEAQLDKSGLPSDRFFAERPEGSVSTLKIQRTQQEDSAVYLCASSPQGAVGELFFGEGSRLTVL.